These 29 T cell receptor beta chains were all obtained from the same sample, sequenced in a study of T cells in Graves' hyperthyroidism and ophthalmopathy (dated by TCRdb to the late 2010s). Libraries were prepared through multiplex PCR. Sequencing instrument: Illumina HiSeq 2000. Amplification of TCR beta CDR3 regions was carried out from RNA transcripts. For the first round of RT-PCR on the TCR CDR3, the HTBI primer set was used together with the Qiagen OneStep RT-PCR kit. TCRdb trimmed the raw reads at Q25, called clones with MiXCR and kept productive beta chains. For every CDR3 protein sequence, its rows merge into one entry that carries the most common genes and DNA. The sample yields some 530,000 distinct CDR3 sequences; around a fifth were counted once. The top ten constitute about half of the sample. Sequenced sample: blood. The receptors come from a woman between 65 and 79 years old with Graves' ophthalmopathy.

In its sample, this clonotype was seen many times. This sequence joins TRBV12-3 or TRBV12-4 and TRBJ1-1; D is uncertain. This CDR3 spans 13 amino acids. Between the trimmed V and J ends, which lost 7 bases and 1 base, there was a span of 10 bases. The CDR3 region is CASTPVPNTEAFF. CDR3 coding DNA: TGTGCCAGCACCCCCGTTCCGAACACTGAAGCTTTCTTT.

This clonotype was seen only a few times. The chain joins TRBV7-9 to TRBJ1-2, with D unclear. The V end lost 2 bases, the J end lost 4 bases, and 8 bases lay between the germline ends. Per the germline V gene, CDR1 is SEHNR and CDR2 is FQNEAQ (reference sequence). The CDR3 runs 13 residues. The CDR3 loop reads CASSLMDSYGYTF. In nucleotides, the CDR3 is TGTGCCAGCAGCTTAATGGACTCCTATGGCTACACCTTC.

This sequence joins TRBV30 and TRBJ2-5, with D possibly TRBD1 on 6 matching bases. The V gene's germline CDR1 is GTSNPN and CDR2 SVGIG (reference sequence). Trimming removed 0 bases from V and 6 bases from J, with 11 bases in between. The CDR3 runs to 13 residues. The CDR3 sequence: CAWSVAGVQTQYF. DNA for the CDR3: TGTGCCTGGAGTGTAGCAGGGGTCCAGACCCAGTACTTC.

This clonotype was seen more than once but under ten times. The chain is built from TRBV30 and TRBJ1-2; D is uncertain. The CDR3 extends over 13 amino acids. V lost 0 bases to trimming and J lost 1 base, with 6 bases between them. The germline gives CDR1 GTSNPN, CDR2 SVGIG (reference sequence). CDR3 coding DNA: TGTGCCTGGAGTGTCCGGGTTAACTATGGCTACACCTTC. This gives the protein CAWSVRVNYGYTF.

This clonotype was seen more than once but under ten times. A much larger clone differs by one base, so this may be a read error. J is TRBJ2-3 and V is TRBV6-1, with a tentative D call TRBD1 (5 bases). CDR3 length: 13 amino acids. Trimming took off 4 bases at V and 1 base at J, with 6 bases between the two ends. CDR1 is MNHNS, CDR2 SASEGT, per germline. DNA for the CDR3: TGTGCCAGCAGTGTGGGGCGCACAGATACGCAGTATTTT. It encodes CASSVGRTDTQYF.

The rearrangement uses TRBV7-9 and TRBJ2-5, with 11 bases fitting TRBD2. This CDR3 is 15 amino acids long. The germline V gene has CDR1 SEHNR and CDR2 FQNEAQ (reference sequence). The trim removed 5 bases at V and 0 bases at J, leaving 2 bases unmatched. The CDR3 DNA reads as TGTGCCAGCAGCCCTAGCGGGGGGAACCAAGAGACCCAGTACTTC. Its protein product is CASSPSGGNQETQYF.

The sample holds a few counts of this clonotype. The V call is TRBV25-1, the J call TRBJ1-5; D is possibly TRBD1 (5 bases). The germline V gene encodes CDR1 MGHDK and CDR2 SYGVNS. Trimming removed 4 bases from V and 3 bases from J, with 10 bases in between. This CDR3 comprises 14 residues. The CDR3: CASSVGGYNQPQHF. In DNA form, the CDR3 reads TGTGCCAGCAGTGTTGGGGGGTACAATCAGCCCCAGCATTTT.

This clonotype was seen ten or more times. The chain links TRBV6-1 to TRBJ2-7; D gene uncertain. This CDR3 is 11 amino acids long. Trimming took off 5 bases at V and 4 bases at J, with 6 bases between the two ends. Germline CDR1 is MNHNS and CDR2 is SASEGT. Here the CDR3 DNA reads TGTGCCAGCAGTCGTGGGTACGAGCAGTACTTC. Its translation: CASSRGYEQYF.

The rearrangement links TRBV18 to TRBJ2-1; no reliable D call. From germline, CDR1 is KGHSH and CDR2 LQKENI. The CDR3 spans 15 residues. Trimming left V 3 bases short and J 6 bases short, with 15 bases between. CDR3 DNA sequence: TGTGCCAGCTCACCCGTCTACGAAAACCGCAATGAGCAGTTCTTC. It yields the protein CASSPVYENRNEQFF.

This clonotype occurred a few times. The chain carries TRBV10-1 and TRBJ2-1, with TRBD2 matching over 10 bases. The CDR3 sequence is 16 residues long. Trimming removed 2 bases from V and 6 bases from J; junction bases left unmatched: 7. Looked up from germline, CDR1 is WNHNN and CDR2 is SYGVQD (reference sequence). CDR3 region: CASSEALAGGFNEQFF. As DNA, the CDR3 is TGCGCCAGCAGTGAGGCCTTAGCGGGAGGATTCAATGAGCAGTTCTTC.

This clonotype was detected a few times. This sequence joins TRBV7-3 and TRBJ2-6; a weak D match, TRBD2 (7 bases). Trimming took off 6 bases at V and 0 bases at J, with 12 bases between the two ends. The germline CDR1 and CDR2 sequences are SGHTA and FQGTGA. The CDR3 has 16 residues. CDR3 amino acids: CASSHGGASGANVLTF. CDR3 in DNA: TGTGCCAGCAGTCATGGGGGGGCCTCTGGGGCCAACGTCCTGACTTTC.

In DNA form, the CDR3 reads TGCGCCAGCAGTGAGACCATCCCTGGGACGCCGAAAAACATTCAGTACTTC. Amino acid sequence: CASSETIPGTPKNIQYF. The rearrangement joins TRBV10-1 to TRBJ2-4, with D perhaps assigned TRBD1 or TRBD2 (5 bases each). Germline CDR1 reads WNHNN; CDR2 reads SYGVQD (reference sequence). Deletions cut 2 bases from V and 4 bases from J, with 18 bases between. This CDR3 is 17 amino acids long.

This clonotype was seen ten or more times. The CDR3: CASSFGPGPTLNTEAFF. The DNA of the CDR3 is TGTGCCAGCAGTTTCGGTCCGGGACCGACCCTGAACACTGAAGCTTTCTTT. The rearrangement links TRBV12-3 or TRBV12-4 to TRBJ1-1; D possibly corresponds to TRBD1 (5 bases). The CDR3 runs 17 residues. The V end was cut by 3 bases, the J end by 0 bases, with 17 bases between.

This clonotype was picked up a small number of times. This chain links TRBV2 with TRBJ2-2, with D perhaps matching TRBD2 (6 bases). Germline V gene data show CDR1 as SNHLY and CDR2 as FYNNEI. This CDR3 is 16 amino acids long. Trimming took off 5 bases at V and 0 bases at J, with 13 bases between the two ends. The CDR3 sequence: CASSRASVANTGELFF. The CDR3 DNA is TGTGCCAGCAGTAGAGCTAGCGTCGCGAACACCGGGGAGCTGTTTTTT.

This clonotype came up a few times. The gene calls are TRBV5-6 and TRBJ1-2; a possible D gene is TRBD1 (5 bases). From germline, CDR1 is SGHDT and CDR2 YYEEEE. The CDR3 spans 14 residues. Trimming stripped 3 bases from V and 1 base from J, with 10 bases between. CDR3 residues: CASSWGRNNYGYTF. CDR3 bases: TGTGCCAGCAGCTGGGGCAGGAATAACTATGGCTACACCTTC.

In DNA, the CDR3 is TGCAGCACAGGGGGGGTGGGCTACGAGCAGTACTTC. This sequence encodes CSTGGVGYEQYF. The chain has TRBV29-1 and TRBJ2-7, with D tentatively TRBD1 (8 bases). This CDR3 contains 12 residues. CDR1 SQVTM and CDR2 ANQGSEA come from the germline V gene. V was clipped by 8 bases and J by 3 bases, with 14 bases between them.

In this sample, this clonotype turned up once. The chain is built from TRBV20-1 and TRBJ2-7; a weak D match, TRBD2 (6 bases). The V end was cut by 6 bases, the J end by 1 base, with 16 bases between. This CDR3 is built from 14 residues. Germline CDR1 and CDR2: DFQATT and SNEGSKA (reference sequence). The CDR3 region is CSAPAAGLSYEQYF. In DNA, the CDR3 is TGCAGTGCCCCGGCGGCGGGGCTGTCCTACGAGCAGTACTTC.

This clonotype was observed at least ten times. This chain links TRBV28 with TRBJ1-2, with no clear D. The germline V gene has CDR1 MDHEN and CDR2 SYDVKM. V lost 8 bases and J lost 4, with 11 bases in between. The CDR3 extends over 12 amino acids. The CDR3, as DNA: TGTGCCAGCTCTAGTATAAGCTATGGCTACACCTTC. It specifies CASSSISYGYTF.

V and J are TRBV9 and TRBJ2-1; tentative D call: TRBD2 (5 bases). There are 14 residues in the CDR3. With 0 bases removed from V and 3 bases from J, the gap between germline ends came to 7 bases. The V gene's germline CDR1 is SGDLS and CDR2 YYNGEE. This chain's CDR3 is CASSVGGNYNEQFF. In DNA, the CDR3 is TGTGCCAGCAGCGTAGGAGGGAACTACAATGAGCAGTTCTTC.

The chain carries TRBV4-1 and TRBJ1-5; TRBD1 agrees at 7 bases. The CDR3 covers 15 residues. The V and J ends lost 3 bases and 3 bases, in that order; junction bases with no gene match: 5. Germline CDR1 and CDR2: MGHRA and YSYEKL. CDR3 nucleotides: TGCGCCAGCAGCCACATGGGACAGCTCAATCAGCCCCAGCATTTT. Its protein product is CASSHMGQLNQPQHF.

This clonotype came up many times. The CDR3 sequence: CASSSPSGRTDTQYF. CDR3 in DNA: TGTGCCAGCAGCTCCCCTAGCGGGAGGACAGATACGCAGTATTTT. The J gene is TRBJ2-3, the V gene TRBV7-2; 11 nucleotides line up with TRBD2. The CDR3 has 15 residues. The germline V gene encodes CDR1 SGHTA and CDR2 FQGNSA. V was pared by 4 bases and J by 3 bases, with 3 bases of the junction left unmatched.

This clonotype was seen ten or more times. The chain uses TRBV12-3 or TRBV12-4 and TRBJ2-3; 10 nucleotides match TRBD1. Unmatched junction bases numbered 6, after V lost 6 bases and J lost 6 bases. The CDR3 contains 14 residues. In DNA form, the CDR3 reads TGTGCCAGCAGCCGACAGGGGGCAGGGGATACGCAGTATTTT. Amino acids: CASSRQGAGDTQYF.

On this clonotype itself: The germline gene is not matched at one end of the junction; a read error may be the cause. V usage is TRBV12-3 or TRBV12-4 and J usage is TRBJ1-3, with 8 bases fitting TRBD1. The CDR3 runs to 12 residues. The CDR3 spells CASRTGRNTTYF. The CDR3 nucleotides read TGTGCCAGCCGGACAGGGCGAAACACCACATATTTT.

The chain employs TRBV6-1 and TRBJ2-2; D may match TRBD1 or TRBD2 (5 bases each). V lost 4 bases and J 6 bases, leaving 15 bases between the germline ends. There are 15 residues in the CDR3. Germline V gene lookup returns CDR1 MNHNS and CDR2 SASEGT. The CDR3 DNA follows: TGTGCCAGCAGTGTCGGGACCTTCTTTTCCGGGGAGCTGTTTTTT. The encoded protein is CASSVGTFFSGELFF.

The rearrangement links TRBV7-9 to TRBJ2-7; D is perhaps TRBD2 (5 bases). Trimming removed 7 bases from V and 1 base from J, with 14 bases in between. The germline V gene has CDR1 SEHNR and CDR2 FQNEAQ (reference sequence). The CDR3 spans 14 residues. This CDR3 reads CASTIPGESYEQYF. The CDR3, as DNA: TGTGCCAGCACTATTCCTGGGGAGTCCTACGAGCAGTACTTC.

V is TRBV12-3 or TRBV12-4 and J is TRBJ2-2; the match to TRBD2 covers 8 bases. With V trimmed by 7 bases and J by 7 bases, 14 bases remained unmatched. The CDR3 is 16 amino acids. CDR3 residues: CASTPESGSKGGELFF. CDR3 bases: TGTGCCAGCACCCCTGAGAGCGGGAGTAAGGGCGGGGAGCTGTTTTTT.

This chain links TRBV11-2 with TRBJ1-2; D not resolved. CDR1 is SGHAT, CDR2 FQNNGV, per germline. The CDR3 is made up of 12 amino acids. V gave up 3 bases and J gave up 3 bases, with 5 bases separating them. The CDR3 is CASSFQHYGYTF. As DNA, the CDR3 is TGTGCCAGCAGCTTTCAGCACTATGGCTACACCTTC.

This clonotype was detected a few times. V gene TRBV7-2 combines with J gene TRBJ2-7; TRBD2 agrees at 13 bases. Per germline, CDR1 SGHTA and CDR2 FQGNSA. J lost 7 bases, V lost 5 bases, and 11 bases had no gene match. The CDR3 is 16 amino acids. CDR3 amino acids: CASSPRGLAGAQEQYF. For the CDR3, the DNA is TGTGCCAGCAGCCCCCGTGGACTAGCGGGAGCTCAGGAGCAGTACTTC.

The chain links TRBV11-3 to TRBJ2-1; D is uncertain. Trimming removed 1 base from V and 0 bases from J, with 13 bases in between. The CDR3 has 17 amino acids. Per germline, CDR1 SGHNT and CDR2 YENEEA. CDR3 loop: CASSLGPRLSSYNEQFF. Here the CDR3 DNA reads TGTGCCAGCAGCTTAGGACCCAGGTTAAGCTCCTACAATGAGCAGTTCTTC.